This note documents a single T cell receptor beta chain sequence. This sample stems from a study of cytomegalovirus exposure and HLA in healthy donors. This CDR3 has 13 residues. From germline, CDR1 is SGHTA and CDR2 FQGNSA. V was shortened by 6 bases and J by 10 bases, with 18 bases between the two germline ends. A multiplex PCR was run with 60 Vbeta primers and 13 Jbeta primers. Sequencing was performed with immunoSEQ multiplex PCR; in TCRdb, only in-frame clones are kept and a portion is missing. The table has some 220,000 clones, more than 60% seen once. The sample was PBMCs. The chain has TRBV7-2 and TRBJ1-2, with D perhaps matching TRBD1 (5 bases). This TCR was sampled from a woman aged 55-69 years in good health and CMV-seropositive. CDR3 in DNA: TGTGCCAGCAGGCCCGGGGGACCGGGGTTCTACACCTTC. Translating it yields CASRPGGPGFYTF.